This T cell receptor (beta chain) was recorded in a study of T cell repertoires in cytomegalovirus infection. In the study overall: The public TCR beta signatures pointed to both CMV infection and matching HLA type.

Overall study results and limits: CMV carriers having the relevant HLA were flagged by cumulative public TCR beta family frequency. Within the response measured ex vivo, HLA-C-restricted CMV-specific TCR beta clonotypes were dominant.

This clonotype turned up a few times. What it recognizes is unknown. The length of the CDR3 is 19 residues. Germline V gene data show CDR1 as KGHDR and CDR2 as SFDVKD. V shed 4 bases, J shed 0 bases, and the junction held 14 bases outside the gene matches. TCRdb reprocessed the reads via MiXCR and lists one record per CDR3 protein. The profile covers about 770,000 distinct CDR3 sequences, with roughly 29% appearing a single time and about 12% taken by the ten largest. This chain connects TRBV24-1 to TRBJ2-5; 9 bases are a match to TRBD2. The sample consisted of cultured CD8+ T cells from PBMCs, taken from culture after CMV antigen stimulation. The sequence derives from a human donor in good health (CMV status not recorded). Some clones in this sample may be carry-over from other donors' samples. The chain's CDR3 is CATSDAGGADPWYQETQYF. Here the CDR3 DNA reads TGTGCCACCAGTGACGCGGGGGGGGCTGACCCTTGGTACCAAGAGACCCAGTACTTC.